This is a list of T cell receptor beta chains from one sample in a study of identifying expanded T cells in peripheral blood. Profiled with immunoSEQ multiplex PCR; TCRdb holds only in-frame clones, not every one. The top ten hold 3% to 4% of the sample, which has around 75,000 clones, roughly 90% seen once. The specimen was blood. These receptors came from a person aged 18-70 years in good health. The CDR3 runs from the conserved cysteine through the conserved F or W. The D gene is left open where the match is weak. Only some rows state a clone size, as once, few, many or a class for expanded clones.

v_gene	len	d_gene	abundance	j_gene	CDR3nt	CDR3aa
TRBV19	16	TRBD2	.	TRBJ2-7	TGTGCCAGTAGTATTCCTAGCGGGAGCATCCCCTACGAGCAGTACTTC	CASSIPSGSIPYEQYF
TRBV10-3	13	TRBD1	.	TRBJ2-7	TGTGCCATCAGGAGGGACAGGGACTACGAGCAGTACTTC	CAIRRDRDYEQYF
TRBV30	12	.	.	TRBJ1-6	TGTGCCTGGAGCGACGGGTTGGGGCCCCTCCACTTT	CAWSDGLGPLHF
TRBV19	15	TRBD1	.	TRBJ2-1	TGTGCCAGTAGTACTATGGACAGGGAGCGGGATGAGCAGTTCTTC	CASSTMDRERDEQFF
TRBV29-1	12	.	.	TRBJ2-5	TGCAGCGTTGAAGATCTCCGGGAGACCCAGTACTTC	CSVEDLRETQYF
TRBV28	15	.	.	TRBJ1-1	TGTGCCAGCAGTTTCTTTAGGGATCGGAACACTGAAGCTTTCTTT	CASSFFRDRNTEAFF
TRBV5-4	20	TRBD2	.	TRBJ2-6	TGTGCCAGCAGCCGAAATGGCCAGCGGGGGGCGTTCTCTGGGGCCAACGTCCTGACTTTC	CASSRNGQRGAFSGANVLTF
TRBV27	16	.	.	TRBJ1-5	TGTGCCAGCAGTCCATCCGGGGGCGCCTCTACTCAGCCCCAGCATTTT	CASSPSGGASTQPQHF
TRBV19	17	TRBD1	once	TRBJ2-3	TGTGCCAGTAGTATTAACAGGGGGCGGCCAGGCACAGATACGCAGTATTTT	CASSINRGRPGTDTQYF
TRBV5-1	13	.	.	TRBJ2-5	TGCGCCAGCAGCCGGACGATACAAGAGACCCAGTACTTC	CASSRTIQETQYF
TRBV19	19	.	.	TRBJ1-5	TGTGCCAGTACCCTGGGGGCCCCAGATTATAGTTATAGCAATCAGCCCCAGCATTTT	CASTLGAPDYSYSNQPQHF
TRBV19	13	.	few	TRBJ1-1	TGTGCCAGTAGTTCCAGGGTACGGGCTGAAGCTTTCTTT	CASSSRVRAEAFF
TRBV6-5	14	.	.	TRBJ2-3	TGTGCCAGCAGCCCGACAGGCTCCACAGATACGCAGTATTTT	CASSPTGSTDTQYF
TRBV4-1	14	.	.	TRBJ1-6	TGCGCCAGCAGCCAAGTAAACGGAAATTCACCCCTCCACTTT	CASSQVNGNSPLHF
TRBV6-5	15	TRBD1	.	TRBJ2-2	TGTGCCAGCAGTTTGGTGGGACAGGGAGCCGGGGAGCTGTTTTTT	CASSLVGQGAGELFF
TRBV29-1	12	TRBD1	.	TRBJ1-3	TGCAGCGTTAGGACAGGCGGAAACACCATATATTTT	CSVRTGGNTIYF
TRBV2	14	.	.	TRBJ1-1	TGTGCCAGCAGGTTGGACTCAACGGGGGCTGAAGCTTTCTTT	CASRLDSTGAEAFF
TRBV7-2	13	.	.	TRBJ1-1	TGTGCCAGCAGCTCCGACAGGAACACTGAAGCTTTCTTT	CASSSDRNTEAFF
TRBV6-1	14	TRBD1	once	TRBJ1-1	TGTGCCAGCAGAGACAGGGAACGGGACACTGAAGCTTTCTTT	CASRDRERDTEAFF
TRBV10-3	13	.	.	TRBJ1-1	TGTGCCATCAGCTCCGCAGGGAACACTGAAGCTTTCTTT	CAISSAGNTEAFF
TRBV4-3	14	.	.	TRBJ1-1	TGCGCCAGCAGCCAAGAGGTCCAGGGCACTGAAGCTTTCTTT	CASSQEVQGTEAFF
TRBV2	16	.	once	TRBJ2-2	TGTGCCAGCAGTGAAGCCGGGGGAACGAACACCGGGGAGCTGTTTTTT	CASSEAGGTNTGELFF
TRBV27	18	TRBD2	.	TRBJ2-1	TGTGCCAGCAGTTTATGGGCTAGCGGGGGGTTTTCCTACAATGAGCAGTTCTTC	CASSLWASGGFSYNEQFF
TRBV7-2	13	.	.	TRBJ1-1	TGTGCCAGCAGCTTAGTACCGAACACTGAAGCTTTCTTT	CASSLVPNTEAFF
TRBV5-6	15	.	.	TRBJ2-7	TGTGCCAGCAGCCAACTATTTAGGGGGGGGTACGAGCAGTACTTC	CASSQLFRGGYEQYF
TRBV5-6	12	.	.	TRBJ1-1	TGTGCCAGCAGCACAGGGAGATTTGAAGCTTTCTTT	CASSTGRFEAFF
TRBV18	11	.	.	TRBJ2-3	TGTGCCAGCTCTGCCACAGATACGCAGTATTTT	CASSATDTQYF
TRBV4-1	15	.	few	TRBJ2-7	TGCGCCAGCAGCCGAGAAGCGGGCCTCTCCTACGAGCAGTACTTC	CASSREAGLSYEQYF
TRBV7-2	12	.	.	TRBJ2-1	TGTGCCAGCAGCTTTCATCGTAATGAGCAGTTCTTC	CASSFHRNEQFF
TRBV19	16	TRBD2	.	TRBJ2-7	TGTGCCAGTACCCATCGGGGCAGCGGGAACTACTACGAGCAGTACTTC	CASTHRGSGNYYEQYF
TRBV9	18	.	.	TRBJ1-5	TGTGCCAGCAGCGTAGGTCGCAGACACCTTTATAGCAATCAGCCCCAGCATTTT	CASSVGRRHLYSNQPQHF
TRBV5-5	15	.	few	TRBJ2-7	TGTGCCAGCAGCTTACGGTCCGGGTTTTCCTACGAGCAGTACTTC	CASSLRSGFSYEQYF
TRBV5-4	12	.	.	TRBJ2-7	TGTGCCAGCAGCCAGGGGACCTACGAGCAGTACTTC	CASSQGTYEQYF
TRBV18	12	.	.	TRBJ2-5	TGTGCCAGCTCTGGGCGAGGGGAGACCCAGTACTTC	CASSGRGETQYF
TRBV6-5	13	.	.	TRBJ1-1	TGTGCCACCCAACGAGGGTGGAACACTGAAGCTTTCTTT	CATQRGWNTEAFF
TRBV19	14	TRBD1	few	TRBJ2-7	TGTGCCAGTACGACAGGGACCGAGAGGGACGAGCAGTACTTC	CASTTGTERDEQYF
TRBV5-6	14	TRBD1	.	TRBJ1-2	TGTGCCAGCAGCGACCGGACAGGGAGCTATGGCTACACCTTC	CASSDRTGSYGYTF
TRBV6-5	11	.	.	TRBJ1-1	TGTGCCAGCGGGAGGGACACTGAAGCTTTCTTT	CASGRDTEAFF
TRBV11-2	13	.	.	TRBJ1-2	TGTGCCAGCAGCTTAGATGCATACTATGGCTACACCTTC	CASSLDAYYGYTF
TRBV7-2	15	TRBD2	.	TRBJ2-2	TGTGCCAGCGGAGCGGGGGCCTCGAACACCGGGGAGCTGTTTTTT	CASGAGASNTGELFF
TRBV28	14	TRBD1	.	TRBJ2-7	TGTGCCAGCAGCCCGACAGGGATTATCGACGAGCAGTACTTC	CASSPTGIIDEQYF
TRBV2	16	TRBD2	.	TRBJ2-2	TGTGCCAGCAGTGACGGCGGGGGGAAGAACACCGGGGAGCTGTTTTTT	CASSDGGGKNTGELFF
TRBV11-3	14	TRBD1	.	TRBJ2-1	TGTGCCAGCAGCTGGGGACAGGGGGACAATGAGCAGTTCTTC	CASSWGQGDNEQFF
TRBV6-6	15	TRBD1	.	TRBJ2-2	TGTGCCAGCAGTTTCCGACAGGGAGACGCCGGGGAGCTGTTTTTT	CASSFRQGDAGELFF
TRBV21-1	19	.	.	TRBJ2-5	TGTGCCAGCAGCAATTGGTTCCCACGACGTCGGACTCCCCAAGAGACCCAGTACTTC	CASSNWFPRRRTPQETQYF
TRBV11-2	17	.	.	TRBJ1-3	TGTGCCAGCAGCTTATTGCCGGGACAAATCGCTGGAAACACCATATATTTT	CASSLLPGQIAGNTIYF
TRBV27	11	.	.	TRBJ2-3	TGTGCCACCAAAAACACAGATACGCAGTATTTT	CATKNTDTQYF
TRBV15	15	.	.	TRBJ2-2	TGTGCCACCAGCAGAGATAGAGGGGACGCCGGGGAGCTGTTTTTT	CATSRDRGDAGELFF
TRBV7-2	12	.	.	TRBJ2-7	TGTGCCAGCAGCTCCCCCAGTTACGAGCAGTACTTC	CASSSPSYEQYF
TRBV7-8	13	.	.	TRBJ1-1	TGTGCCAGCAGCTCTAGCTTTGGCGCTGAAGCTTTCTTT	CASSSSFGAEAFF
TRBV6-5	12	.	.	TRBJ2-5	TGTGCCAGCAGTGTGGGCTGGGAGACCCAGTACTTC	CASSVGWETQYF